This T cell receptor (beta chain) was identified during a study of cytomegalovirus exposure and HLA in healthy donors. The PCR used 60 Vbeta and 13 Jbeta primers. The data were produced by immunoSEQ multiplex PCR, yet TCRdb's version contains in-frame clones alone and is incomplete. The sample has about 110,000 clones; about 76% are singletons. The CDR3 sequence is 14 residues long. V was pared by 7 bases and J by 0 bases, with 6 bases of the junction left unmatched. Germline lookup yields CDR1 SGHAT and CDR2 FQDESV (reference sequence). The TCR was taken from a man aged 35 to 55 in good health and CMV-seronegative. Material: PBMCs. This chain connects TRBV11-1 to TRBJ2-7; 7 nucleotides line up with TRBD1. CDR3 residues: CASKLWDSSYEQYF. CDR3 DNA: TGTGCCAGCAAGTTGTGGGACAGCTCCTACGAGCAGTACTTC.